Below, 10 T cell receptor beta chains from the same sample are listed, as sequenced in a study of cytomegalovirus exposure and HLA in healthy donors. Both 60 Vbeta primers and 13 Jbeta primers went into the PCR. Clones were read by immunoSEQ multiplex PCR, and TCRdb kept only the in-frame ones, dropping some. This sample has around 150,000 clones; about 80% occur once, and the top ten carry 1.5% to 2%. Material for sequencing was PBMCs. Receptors were obtained from a woman in her 30s in good health and CMV-seronegative.

The rearrangement uses TRBV6-5 and TRBJ1-2; D is unclear. Trimming shortened V by 6 bases and J by 8 bases, and 16 bases separated the two germline ends. Germline V gives CDR1 MNHEY, CDR2 SVGAGI. This CDR3 comprises 13 residues. CDR3: CASRVGVAQGYTF. As DNA, the CDR3 is TGTGCCAGCAGAGTCGGGGTAGCTCAGGGCTACACCTTC.

The chain recombines TRBV7-6 with TRBJ2-5, with 8 bases identical to TRBD2. TRBJ2-7 explains the end of the DNA better; the J call may be wrong. CDR1 SGHVS and CDR2 FNYEAQ come from the germline V gene. The CDR3 has 16 amino acids. The CDR3 loop reads CASSQAGRGSPYEQYF. CDR3 coding DNA: TGTGCCAGCAGCCAGGCCGGGAGGGGGTCCCCCTACGAGCAGTACTTC.

The CDR3, as DNA: TGTGCCAGCAGCCAAGGGGACGGTGGGAGGGGAGCTGAAAAACTGTTTTTT. It encodes CASSQGDGGRGAEKLFF. V gene TRBV7-8 combines with J gene TRBJ1-4; D is perhaps TRBD1 (5 bases). Looked up from germline, CDR1 is SGHVS and CDR2 is FQNEAQ. The V end lost 5 bases, the J end lost 7 bases, and 23 bases lay between the germline ends. The CDR3 has 17 amino acids. The full variable domain, in which reference TRBV7-8 and TRBJ1-4 provide the parts outside the CDR3, is GAGVSQSPRYKVAKRGQDVALRCDPISGHVSLFWYQQALGQGPEFLTYFQNEAQLDKSGLPSDRFFAERPEGSVSTLKIQRTQQEDSAVYLCASSQGDGGRGAEKLFFGSGTQLSVL.

The CDR3, as DNA: TGTGCCACCAGCAGAGATCCCAGGGAGGGGCCCCCTAACTATGGCTACACCTTC. This codes for CATSRDPREGPPNYGYTF. The chain uses TRBV15 and TRBJ1-2; D may be TRBD1 (5 bases). V dropped 0 bases and J dropped 0 bases, with 17 bases sitting between them. Germline lookup yields CDR1 LNHNV and CDR2 YYDKDF (reference sequence). The CDR3 spans 18 residues. Combining the CDR3 with reference TRBV15 and TRBJ1-2 gives the whole variable domain DAMVIQNPRYQVTQFGKPVTLSCSQTLNHNVMYWYQQKSSQAPKLLFHYYDKDFNNEADTPDNFQSRRPNTSFCFLDIRSPGLGDTAMYLCATSRDPREGPPNYGYTFGSGTRLTVV.

V gene TRBV7-6 combines with J gene TRBJ2-2, with 9 bases lining up with TRBD1. The CDR3 covers 16 residues. The junction had 9 bases not matched to a gene; V was cut back by 5 bases and J by 5 bases. The germline gives CDR1 SGHVS, CDR2 FNYEAQ. CDR3 region: CASSRRATGGTGELFF. The CDR3 coding sequence is TGTGCCAGCAGCCGCCGCGCGACAGGGGGAACCGGGGAGCTGTTTTTT.

This clone occurred a few times. The chain couples TRBV6-1 to TRBJ1-3; maybe TRBD1 (5 bases). Trimming took off 6 bases at V and 3 bases at J, with 9 bases between the two ends. The CDR3 length is 13 residues. CDR1 and CDR2 (germline): MNHNS, SASEGT. The CDR3 coding sequence is TGTGCCAGCAGGGGGCCGAGTGGAAACACCATATATTTT. Translation: CASRGPSGNTIYF.

This clone was observed a handful of times. This chain uses TRBV18 with TRBJ1-1; unclear D gene. This CDR3 region has 15 residues. Germline V CDR1 and CDR2: KGHSH, LQKENI. V lost 3 bases and J 4 bases, leaving 15 bases between the germline ends. The DNA of the CDR3 is TGTGCCAGCTCACCTGGAGGGTCTCGGCCCACTGAAGCTTTCTTT. Translation: CASSPGGSRPTEAFF.

The chain uses TRBV4-1 and TRBJ2-7; 11 nucleotides align to TRBD1. This CDR3 is built from 16 residues. Germline trimming cut 4 bases from V and 2 bases from J; bases unmatched to any gene: 7. Germline V gene data show CDR1 as MGHRA and CDR2 as YSYEKL. The CDR3, as DNA: TGCGCCAGCAGCCCTCTAGGGGACAGGGGGGCCTACGAGCAGTACTTC. This translates into CASSPLGDRGAYEQYF.

V is TRBV19 and J is TRBJ1-5, with a tentative D call TRBD1 (6 bases). The CDR3 has 15 residues. The germline CDR1 and CDR2 sequences are LNHDA and SQIVND (reference sequence). Deletions cut 5 bases from V and 6 bases from J, with 17 bases between. Here the CDR3 reads CASSAAGARGQPQHF. The CDR3 region has the DNA TGTGCCAGTAGTGCCGCGGGGGCCAGGGGTCAGCCCCAGCATTTT.

V gene TRBV5-1 combines with J gene TRBJ2-2; 13 nucleotides agree with TRBD2. This CDR3 has 19 residues. After removal of 0 bases from V and 4 bases from J, the junction contained 9 bases not matched to a gene. Germline CDR1 and CDR2: SGHRS and YFSETQ. CDR3 sequence (DNA): TGCGCCAGCAGCTTGGTCTCACTAGCGGGGGGGCGTGTCACCGGGGAGCTGTTTTTT. Its protein is CASSLVSLAGGRVTGELFF. Variable domain in full (rest from reference TRBV5-1 and TRBJ2-2): KAGVTQTPRYLIKTRGQQVTLSCSPISGHRSVSWYQQTPGQGLQFLFEYFSETQRNKGNFPGRFSGRQFSNSRSEMNVSTLELGDSALYLCASSLVSLAGGRVTGELFFGEGSRLTVL.